The 29 T cell receptor beta chains given below trace back to one sample, sequenced in a study of graft-versus-host responses after intestinal transplantation. No antigen has been assigned to these receptors. Only in-frame clones appear in the TCRdb table, and some are missing; sequencing was by immunoSEQ multiplex PCR. The sample contains around 120,000 clones, around nine tenths of which appear only once. The input for sequencing was unstimulated CD4+ T cells sorted from spleen or lymph node cells, taken before intestinal transplant. These receptors were collected from a human donor who received an intestinal transplant.

This chain uses TRBV6-6 with TRBJ2-3; 8 bases map to TRBD2. V trimming: 6 bases; J trimming: 2 bases; junction bases outside the gene matches: 4. This CDR3 spans 14 amino acids. Per the germline V gene, CDR1 is MNHNY and CDR2 is SVGAGI (reference sequence). The CDR3 coding sequence is TGTGCCAGCAGGCATAGCGGGACCACAGATACGCAGTATTTT. It translates to CASRHSGTTDTQYF.

This chain joins TRBV11-1 and TRBJ2-3, with TRBD2 as a possible D gene (5 bases). The CDR3 runs to 15 residues. Germline-derived CDR1 and CDR2 are SGHAT and FQDESV (reference sequence). Trimming cost V 6 bases and J 2 bases, with 15 bases left between them. CDR3 sequence: CASRPDYSNTDTQYF. As DNA, the CDR3 is TGTGCCAGCAGACCCGACTACTCTAACACAGATACGCAGTATTTT.

This sequence joins TRBV6-5 and TRBJ2-5; D is perhaps TRBD2 (6 bases). This CDR3 is 14 amino acids long. In germline, CDR1 is MNHEY, CDR2 SVGAGI. The V and J ends lost 5 bases and 6 bases respectively, with 16 bases between them. The CDR3 protein is CASSPSGTQKTQYF. The CDR3 DNA sequence: TGTGCCAGCAGTCCCTCCGGGACTCAAAAGACCCAGTACTTC.

A single count supports this clone. The rearrangement joins TRBV30 to TRBJ1-1, with 12 bases fitting TRBD1. CDR1 GTSNPN and CDR2 SVGIG come from the germline V gene (reference sequence). Trimming at V came to 8 bases and at J to 1 base, leaving 11 bases not matched to a gene. CDR3 length equals 16 residues. The CDR3: CAGIGTGGMRNTEAFF. CDR3 coding DNA: TGTGCCGGTATAGGGACAGGGGGCATGAGGAACACTGAAGCTTTCTTT.

The chain joins TRBV5-1 to TRBJ1-1; possibly TRBD1 for D (6 bases). V was shortened by 4 bases and J by 1 base, with 17 bases between the two germline ends. Looked up from germline, CDR1 is SGHRS and CDR2 is YFSETQ. CDR3 size: 16 residues. CDR3 loop: CASSKEGRGPNTEAFF. The CDR3 DNA reads as TGCGCCAGCAGCAAAGAGGGGCGGGGGCCGAACACTGAAGCTTTCTTT.

The rearrangement uses TRBV19 and TRBJ1-6, with a tentative D call TRBD1 (5 bases). The CDR3 loop spans 13 amino acids. Looked up from germline, CDR1 is LNHDA and CDR2 is SQIVND (reference sequence). Trimming stripped 6 bases from V and 5 bases from J, with 8 bases between. CDR3 residues: CASRGLDNSPLHF. As DNA, the CDR3 is TGTGCCAGTAGGGGGCTGGATAATTCACCCCTCCACTTT.

This chain links TRBV5-1 with TRBJ2-3, with TRBD2 matching over 13 bases. The V gene's germline CDR1 is SGHRS and CDR2 YFSETQ. V shed 4 bases and J 1 base; nucleotides not matched to a gene: 3. The CDR3 consists of 16 residues. The CDR3 protein is CASSGGLAGGTDTQYF. The DNA for the CDR3 is TGCGCCAGCAGCGGAGGACTAGCGGGAGGCACAGATACGCAGTATTTT.

The J gene is TRBJ2-2, the V gene TRBV9, with D perhaps matching TRBD1 (5 bases). The CDR3 covers 15 residues. CDR1 and CDR2 from the germline V gene are SGDLS and YYNGEE. Deletions cut 0 bases from V and 5 bases from J, with 11 bases between. In DNA form, the CDR3 reads TGTGCCAGCAGCGTAGTTCCAGGGAAAACCGGGGAGCTGTTTTTT. This sequence encodes CASSVVPGKTGELFF.

The chain has TRBV19 and TRBJ2-5; 8 bases are shared with TRBD2. The better agreement between TRBJ2-7 and the DNA end casts doubt on the J call. Germline CDR1 LNHDA, CDR2 SQIVND (reference sequence). This CDR3 is built from 15 residues. The CDR3 sequence is CASRDGAGASYEQYF. The CDR3 bases are TGTGCCAGTAGAGACGGAGCGGGAGCCTCCTACGAGCAGTACTTC.

CDR3 nucleotides: TGCGCCAGCAGCCAAGAAACTACACCGAGGACGCAGTATTTT. It codes for CASSQETTPRTQYF. The chain has TRBV4-3 and TRBJ2-3, with D uncertain. Germline lookup yields CDR1 LGHNA and CDR2 YSLEER. Trimming removed 0 bases from V and 9 bases from J, with 13 bases in between. This CDR3 has 14 residues.

The J gene is TRBJ2-7, the V gene TRBV9; perhaps TRBD2 as D (7 bases). The CDR3 is 15 residues long. V lost 6 bases, J lost 2 bases, and 18 bases lay in between. The germline gives CDR1 SGDLS, CDR2 YYNGEE. For the CDR3, the DNA is TGTGCCAGCACCACGGGGGCTAGCGGTACCTACGAGCAGTACTTC. This encodes CASTTGASGTYEQYF.

The chain joins TRBV19 to TRBJ1-6; TRBD1 agrees at 7 bases. The CDR3 sequence is 16 residues long. The V gene's germline CDR1 is LNHDA and CDR2 SQIVND (reference sequence). V was clipped by 5 bases and J by 8 bases; unmatched bases: 12. The CDR3 DNA follows: TGTGCCAGTAGTCCTCTGGGGGGACAGAGGCATTCACCCCTCCACTTT. Its translation: CASSPLGGQRHSPLHF. Looking up the rest from reference TRBV19 and TRBJ1-6 gives the full variable domain: DGGITQSPKYLFRKEGQNVTLSCEQNLNHDAMYWYRQDPGQGLRLIYYSQIVNDFQKGDIAEGYSVSREKKESFPLTVTSAQKNPTAFYLCASSPLGGQRHSPLHFGNGTRLTVT.

The CDR3 DNA follows: TGTGCCAGCAGTCGATTTCAGGGGATCGGGGGAAACACCATATATTTT. Its translation is CASSRFQGIGGNTIYF. The rearrangement links TRBV6-6 to TRBJ1-3; TRBD1 is a possible D gene (6 bases). This CDR3 contains 16 residues. CDR1 and CDR2 (germline): MNHNY, SVGAGI (reference sequence). V shed 5 bases and J shed 4 bases, with 18 bases lying between them.

This chain joins TRBV10-1 and TRBJ2-7; TRBD2 is a possible D gene (5 bases). V was shortened by 7 bases and J by 10 bases, with 11 bases between the two germline ends. The CDR3 spans 10 residues. The germline gives CDR1 WNHNN, CDR2 SYGVQD (reference sequence). The CDR3 loop reads CASTSLVQYF. CDR3 DNA: TGCGCCAGCACCTCACTAGTTCAGTACTTC.

The chain carries TRBV6-5 and TRBJ1-4; no firm D call. The V end was cut by 0 bases, the J end by 7 bases, with 15 bases between. Germline V gene data show CDR1 as MNHEY and CDR2 as SVGAGI. This CDR3 contains 16 residues. The CDR3 spells CASSYSKSRAGEKLFF. In DNA form, the CDR3 reads TGTGCCAGCAGTTACTCGAAGAGTAGGGCGGGTGAAAAACTGTTTTTT.

The chain is built from TRBV6-1 and TRBJ1-1, with D maybe TRBD1 (5 bases). The CDR3 totals 15 residues. CDR1 and CDR2 (germline): MNHNS, SASEGT. V lost 5 bases, J lost 4 bases, and 17 bases lay in between. The chain's CDR3 is CASSKSRVGGTEAFF. The CDR3 coding sequence is TGTGCCAGCAGTAAAAGCAGGGTCGGGGGCACTGAAGCTTTCTTT.

The chain recombines TRBV2 with TRBJ1-5, with TRBD1 as a possible D gene (6 bases). The CDR3 consists of 17 residues. The V gene lost 3 bases and the J gene lost 1 base, with 16 bases spanning the gap. Germline CDR1 reads SNHLY; CDR2 reads FYNNEI. In DNA form, the CDR3 reads TGTGCCAGCAGTGAGGGGGCGCATAGGATAAGCAATCAGCCCCAGCATTTT. Encoded protein: CASSEGAHRISNQPQHF.

This clone occurred once. V is TRBV5-1 and J is TRBJ2-1; D gene unclear. Germline CDR1 is SGHRS and CDR2 is YFSETQ. The CDR3 has 16 residues. V lost 0 bases and J 6 bases, leaving 16 bases between the germline ends. The CDR3: CASSLDPGGASNEQFF. The CDR3, as DNA: TGCGCCAGCAGCTTGGACCCGGGTGGTGCCTCCAATGAGCAGTTCTTC.

The rearrangement uses TRBV28 and TRBJ2-7; D possibly corresponds to TRBD1 (6 bases). This CDR3 contains 14 residues. CDR1 and CDR2 (germline): MDHEN, SYDVKM. V lost 4 bases and J 4 bases, leaving 14 bases between the germline ends. Here the CDR3 reads CASSSLGHLYEQYF. CDR3 bases: TGTGCCAGCAGTTCCTTGGGACATCTTTACGAGCAGTACTTC.

The gene calls are TRBV6-1 and TRBJ2-7, with D possibly TRBD1 on 6 matching bases. This CDR3 comprises 12 residues. The germline CDR1 and CDR2 sequences are MNHNS and SASEGT. V dropped 6 bases and J dropped 3 bases, with 9 bases sitting between them. In nucleotides, the CDR3 is TGTGCCAGCAGGAGGGACAACTACGAGCAGTACTTC. Protein sequence: CASRRDNYEQYF.

In this sample, this clone turned up a few times. The chain links TRBV30 to TRBJ1-1, with 8 bases that match TRBD1. Per germline, CDR1 GTSNPN and CDR2 SVGIG (reference sequence). This CDR3 has 13 residues. The V gene end was trimmed by 2 bases and the J gene end by 8 bases; junction bases not matched to a gene: 7. The CDR3 DNA follows: TGTGCCTGGAGTCCCCGGACAGGGAGCGAAGCTTTCTTT. The encoded protein is CAWSPRTGSEAFF.

The V and J genes are TRBV28 and TRBJ2-1, with 10 bases lining up with TRBD2. Trimming cost V 4 bases and J 8 bases; bases outside gene matches: 11. CDR1 and CDR2 (germline): MDHEN, SYDVKM. This CDR3 region has 16 residues. For the CDR3, the DNA is TGTGCCAGCAGTTCAAGGACTAGCGGTTTCTCTCATGAGCAGTTCTTC. Its translation is CASSSRTSGFSHEQFF.

The chain combines TRBV5-1 with TRBJ2-1, with 10 bases that match TRBD1. With V trimmed by 6 bases and J by 6 bases, 3 bases remained unmatched. Germline V gives CDR1 SGHRS, CDR2 YFSETQ. The CDR3 length is 13 residues. The CDR3 coding sequence is TGCGCCAGCACCCGGGACAGGGGCAATGAGCAGTTCTTC. This codes for CASTRDRGNEQFF.

This clone was picked up one time. The chain links TRBV13 to TRBJ2-5; TRBD2 agrees at 7 bases. V shed 0 bases, J shed 3 bases, and the junction held 4 bases outside the gene matches. The CDR3 runs 15 residues. Per germline, CDR1 PRHDT and CDR2 FYEKMQ (reference sequence). CDR3 in amino acids: CASSLGVGGKETQYF. DNA for the CDR3: TGTGCCAGCAGCTTAGGAGTGGGGGGGAAAGAGACCCAGTACTTC.

The CDR3 DNA follows: TGTGCCAGCAGTTACACCGGGACCTATAATTCACCCCTCCACTTT. Its translation: CASSYTGTYNSPLHF. The chain joins TRBV6-5 to TRBJ1-6; D ambiguous. CDR3 length equals 15 residues. Trimming left V 2 bases short and J 2 bases short, with 7 bases between. The germline gives CDR1 MNHEY, CDR2 SVGAGI.

The V and J genes are TRBV2 and TRBJ2-7, with 9 bases fitting TRBD1. V shed 11 bases and J 0 bases; nucleotides not matched to a gene: 17. From germline, CDR1 is SNHLY and CDR2 FYNNEI. This CDR3 contains 17 residues. CDR3 sequence: CAWAGTGRVGSSYEQYF. The CDR3 bases are TGTGCCTGGGCCGGGACAGGGAGGGTGGGGAGCTCCTACGAGCAGTACTTC.

The J gene is TRBJ2-1, the V gene TRBV7-3, with D possibly TRBD1 on 5 matching bases. Germline V gene data show CDR1 as SGHTA and CDR2 as FQGTGA. Trimming pared 6 bases from V and 0 bases from J, leaving 15 bases between. This CDR3 spans 16 amino acids. CDR3 region: CASRRDGASSYNEQFF. The CDR3 bases are TGTGCCAGCAGAAGGGATGGGGCCAGCTCCTACAATGAGCAGTTCTTC.

This rearrangement joins TRBV28 to TRBJ2-1; 14 bases map to TRBD2. The CDR3 loop spans 17 amino acids. The trim removed 6 bases at V and 2 bases at J, leaving 6 bases unmatched. CDR1 is MDHEN and CDR2 is SYDVKM in the germline V gene. CDR3 nucleotides: TGTGCCAGCAGGGGACTAGCGGGAGAACAGCCCTACAATGAGCAGTTCTTC. This encodes CASRGLAGEQPYNEQFF. The full variable domain, rest sourced from reference TRBV28 and TRBJ2-1, is DVKVTQSSRYLVKRTGEKVFLECVQDMDHENMFWYRQDPGLGLRLIYFSYDVKMKEKGDIPEGYSVSREKKERFSLILESASTNQTSMYLCASRGLAGEQPYNEQFFGPGTRLTVL.

This chain joins TRBV30 and TRBJ1-1, with 10 bases identical to TRBD1. CDR3 length equals 12 residues. V gave up 7 bases and J gave up 5 bases; unmatched junction bases: 4. Germline lookup yields CDR1 GTSNPN and CDR2 SVGIG (reference sequence). The CDR3: CALPGQGTEAFF. The CDR3 nucleotides read TGTGCCTTACCGGGACAGGGGACTGAAGCTTTCTTT. Full variable domain (outside the CDR3, taken from reference TRBV30 and TRBJ1-1): SQTIHQWPATLVQPVGSPLSLECTVEGTSNPNLYWYRQAAGRGLQLLFYSVGIGQISSEVPQNLSASRPQDRQFILSSKKLLLSDSGFYLCALPGQGTEAFFGQGTRLTVV.